This is a list of T cell receptor beta chains from one sample in a study of T-cell reconstitution after alpha-beta-depleted transplantation in children. In TCRdb, the PCR reads were re-called with MiXCR into one record per CDR3 protein. Of approximately 230,000 distinct CDR3 sequences in the sample, about 24% are singletons; the top ten hold about 5%. Source: PBMCs, mostly from graft donor cells, taken 360 days after TCRalphabeta/CD19-depleted stem cell transplant. These receptors were obtained from a female patient between 2 and 15 years old who had a stem cell transplant for congenital amegakaryocytic thrombocytopenia, so the T cells may come from the graft donor. Each CDR3 is given with its conserved first and last residue. Each record gives: clone size, V gene, D gene, J gene, CDR3 protein, CDR3 DNA. The D gene is left open where the match is weak. Part of the rows lack a size; the others show once, few, many or a class for expanded clones.

abundance: .
v_gene: TRBV20-1
d_gene: .
j_gene: TRBJ1-1
CDR3aa: CSASLREATEAFF
CDR3nt: TGCAGTGCTAGTCTTCGGGAGGCCACTGAAGCTTTCTTT

abundance: few
v_gene: TRBV12-3/TRBV12-4
d_gene: TRBD2
j_gene: TRBJ2-3
CDR3aa: CASKTSGGAPDTQYF
CDR3nt: TGTGCCAGCAAGACTAGCGGGGGTGCCCCAGATACGCAGTATTTT

abundance: few
v_gene: TRBV6-5
d_gene: TRBD2
j_gene: TRBJ2-1
CDR3aa: CASSYDPIAGDPYNEQFF
CDR3nt: TGTGCCAGCAGTTACGATCCTATAGCGGGAGATCCCTACAATGAGCAGTTCTTC

abundance: few
v_gene: TRBV20-1
d_gene: TRBD1
j_gene: TRBJ1-4
CDR3aa: CSARQGAIEKLFF
CDR3nt: TGCAGTGCTAGACAGGGGGCTATCGAAAAACTGTTTTTT

abundance: .
v_gene: TRBV19
d_gene: .
j_gene: TRBJ1-6
CDR3aa: CASSSRPLGGSPLHF
CDR3nt: TGTGCCAGTAGTAGCCGACCCCTCGGGGGTTCACCCCTCCACTTT

abundance: few
v_gene: TRBV18
d_gene: .
j_gene: TRBJ2-1
CDR3aa: CASSPRSNNEQFF
CDR3nt: TGTGCCAGCTCACCTAGGTCGAACAATGAGCAGTTCTTC

abundance: few
v_gene: TRBV10-3
d_gene: .
j_gene: TRBJ2-5
CDR3aa: CAISNTNSGLPPETQYF
CDR3nt: TGTGCCATCAGTAACACTAACTCCGGACTACCCCCGGAGACCCAGTACTTC

abundance: .
v_gene: TRBV12-3/TRBV12-4
d_gene: TRBD2
j_gene: TRBJ2-3
CDR3aa: CASSLRGSGDVDTQYF
CDR3nt: TGTGCCAGCAGTTTACGGGGTAGCGGGGATGTCGATACGCAGTATTTT

abundance: .
v_gene: TRBV7-2
d_gene: .
j_gene: TRBJ2-7
CDR3aa: CASSLGRRLKGSYEQYF
CDR3nt: TGTGCCAGCAGCTTAGGACGGCGATTAAAGGGGTCCTACGAGCAGTACTTC

abundance: few
v_gene: TRBV12-3/TRBV12-4
d_gene: TRBD1
j_gene: TRBJ2-4
CDR3aa: CASRSGVRGAKNIQYF
CDR3nt: TGTGCCAGCAGGTCAGGGGTCAGGGGGGCCAAAAACATTCAGTACTTC

abundance: few
v_gene: TRBV6-5
d_gene: .
j_gene: TRBJ2-5
CDR3aa: CASSSAGTQYF
CDR3nt: TGTGCCAGCAGCAGCGCTGGAACCCAGTACTTC

abundance: .
v_gene: TRBV4-1
d_gene: .
j_gene: TRBJ2-5
CDR3aa: CASSQDGSGEETQYF
CDR3nt: TGCGCCAGCAGCCAAGATGGTTCAGGGGAAGAGACCCAGTACTTC

abundance: .
v_gene: TRBV18
d_gene: .
j_gene: TRBJ1-3
CDR3aa: CASSQPGAGNTIYF
CDR3nt: TGTGCCAGCTCACAGCCCGGGGCTGGAAACACCATATATTTT

abundance: few
v_gene: TRBV10-3
d_gene: TRBD1
j_gene: TRBJ2-7
CDR3aa: CAISEAGGWDEQYF
CDR3nt: TGTGCCATCAGTGAGGCAGGGGGCTGGGACGAGCAGTACTTC

abundance: few
v_gene: TRBV6-5
d_gene: .
j_gene: TRBJ2-2
CDR3aa: CASSYMGETGELFF
CDR3nt: TGTGCCAGCAGTTACATGGGGGAGACCGGGGAGCTGTTTTTT

abundance: few
v_gene: TRBV10-3
d_gene: TRBD2
j_gene: TRBJ2-1
CDR3aa: CAISVSGSLNEQFF
CDR3nt: TGTGCCATCAGCGTCAGCGGGAGTTTGAATGAGCAGTTCTTC

abundance: .
v_gene: TRBV7-2
d_gene: TRBD1
j_gene: TRBJ1-2
CDR3aa: CASSLAGGDGYTF
CDR3nt: TGTGCCAGCAGCTTAGCAGGGGGCGATGGCTACACCTTC

abundance: .
v_gene: TRBV6-5
d_gene: TRBD1
j_gene: TRBJ1-3
CDR3aa: CASRRNTGGGGNTIYF
CDR3nt: TGTGCCAGCAGGCGCAACACAGGGGGAGGTGGAAACACCATATATTTT

abundance: .
v_gene: TRBV2
d_gene: .
j_gene: TRBJ2-3
CDR3aa: CASTVSSITDTQYF
CDR3nt: TGTGCCAGCACCGTCAGCTCTATCACAGATACGCAGTATTTT

abundance: few
v_gene: TRBV4-1
d_gene: .
j_gene: TRBJ1-1
CDR3aa: CASSQQMNTEAFF
CDR3nt: TGCGCCAGCAGCCAACAGATGAACACTGAAGCTTTCTTT

abundance: .
v_gene: TRBV4-1
d_gene: TRBD1
j_gene: TRBJ2-5
CDR3aa: CASSHPTGGQETQYF
CDR3nt: TGCGCCAGCAGCCACCCTACAGGGGGGCAAGAGACCCAGTACTTC

abundance: few
v_gene: TRBV5-6
d_gene: TRBD1
j_gene: TRBJ2-2
CDR3aa: CASKRGQGLNGELFF
CDR3nt: TGTGCCAGCAAACGGGGACAGGGTCTCAACGGGGAGCTGTTTTTT

abundance: .
v_gene: TRBV28
d_gene: .
j_gene: TRBJ2-3
CDR3aa: CASINLGFDTDTQYF
CDR3nt: TGTGCCAGCATTAATCTAGGATTTGACACAGATACGCAGTATTTT

abundance: .
v_gene: TRBV10-3
d_gene: .
j_gene: TRBJ2-1
CDR3aa: CAISESNQRDEQFF
CDR3nt: TGTGCCATCAGTGAGTCAAACCAACGGGATGAGCAGTTCTTC

abundance: few
v_gene: TRBV5-1
d_gene: .
j_gene: TRBJ1-1
CDR3aa: CASSVMPELGNTEAFF
CDR3nt: TGCGCCAGCAGCGTCATGCCTGAACTAGGGAACACTGAAGCTTTCTTT

abundance: .
v_gene: TRBV19
d_gene: .
j_gene: TRBJ2-2
CDR3aa: CASSHGVGSNTGELFF
CDR3nt: TGTGCCAGTTCTCATGGGGTCGGCTCAAACACCGGGGAGCTGTTTTTT

abundance: many
v_gene: TRBV18
d_gene: TRBD1
j_gene: TRBJ2-1
CDR3aa: CASSPGTGYNEQFF
CDR3nt: TGTGCCAGCTCACCAGGGACAGGTTACAATGAGCAGTTCTTC

abundance: .
v_gene: TRBV20-1
d_gene: TRBD2
j_gene: TRBJ2-1
CDR3aa: CSTISGSITYEQFF
CDR3nt: TGCAGTACTATAAGCGGGAGCATAACTTATGAGCAGTTCTTC

abundance: .
v_gene: TRBV12-3/TRBV12-4
d_gene: .
j_gene: TRBJ2-3
CDR3aa: CASSFWVPWSTDSQYF
CDR3nt: TGTGCCAGCAGTTTTTGGGTTCCTTGGAGCACAGATTCGCAGTATTTT

abundance: few
v_gene: TRBV12-3/TRBV12-4
d_gene: .
j_gene: TRBJ1-2
CDR3aa: CASSLGAGWLHGYTF
CDR3nt: TGTGCCAGCAGTTTAGGGGCAGGATGGCTGCATGGCTACACCTTC

abundance: once
v_gene: TRBV18
d_gene: .
j_gene: TRBJ2-4
CDR3aa: CASSPDRENIQYF
CDR3nt: TGTGCCAGCTCACCGGACAGAGAAAACATTCAGTACTTC

abundance: few
v_gene: TRBV20-1
d_gene: .
j_gene: TRBJ2-3
CDR3aa: CSARGSRNTDTQYF
CDR3nt: TGCAGTGCTAGGGGATCGAGAAACACAGATACGCAGTATTTT

abundance: many
v_gene: TRBV10-2
d_gene: .
j_gene: TRBJ2-3
CDR3aa: CASSAPTKGSDTQYF
CDR3nt: TGCGCCAGCAGCGCCCCGACCAAGGGCTCAGATACGCAGTATTTT

abundance: once
v_gene: TRBV6-2/TRBV6-3
d_gene: TRBD2
j_gene: TRBJ2-7
CDR3aa: CASSYFLAGVLGEQYF
CDR3nt: TGTGCCAGCAGTTACTTTCTAGCGGGAGTGTTGGGCGAGCAGTACTTC

abundance: few
v_gene: TRBV10-3
d_gene: .
j_gene: TRBJ1-5
CDR3aa: CAISAGRRDGNQPQHF
CDR3nt: TGTGCCATCAGTGCAGGCAGACGGGATGGCAATCAGCCCCAGCATTTT

abundance: few
v_gene: TRBV12-3/TRBV12-4
d_gene: TRBD1
j_gene: TRBJ2-4
CDR3aa: CASSLGLGATGGFTANIQYF
CDR3nt: TGTGCCAGCAGTTTAGGGCTAGGGGCCACAGGGGGCTTCACGGCAAACATTCAGTACTTC

abundance: few
v_gene: TRBV3-1
d_gene: TRBD2
j_gene: TRBJ2-5
CDR3aa: CASSQGVAGGGETQYF
CDR3nt: TGTGCCAGCAGCCAAGGGGTAGCGGGGGGCGGAGAGACCCAGTACTTC

abundance: .
v_gene: TRBV4-1
d_gene: .
j_gene: TRBJ2-7
CDR3aa: CASSQESAHGEQYF
CDR3nt: TGCGCCAGCAGCCAAGAAAGTGCGCACGGCGAGCAGTACTTC

abundance: many
v_gene: TRBV5-6
d_gene: .
j_gene: TRBJ2-5
CDR3aa: CASSLVWGRETQYF
CDR3nt: TGTGCCAGCAGCTTGGTGTGGGGGCGAGAGACCCAGTACTTC

abundance: few
v_gene: TRBV29-1
d_gene: TRBD2
j_gene: TRBJ2-1
CDR3aa: CSVAGGGGEQFF
CDR3nt: TGCAGCGTTGCGGGCGGGGGAGGTGAGCAGTTCTTC